The T cell receptor (beta chain) under discussion was sequenced for a study of T cells in Graves' hyperthyroidism and ophthalmopathy. This clonotype appeared a few times. Researchers took RNA transcripts and amplified the TCR beta CDR3 regions from them. A set of HTBI primers served as the primers for a first-round RT-PCR of the TCR CDR3. TCRdb re-derived calls from the multiplex PCR reads in MiXCR, one entry per CDR3 protein. This table has a few hundred thousand distinct CDR3 sequences, 15% appearing once. Looked up from germline, CDR1 is SGDLS and CDR2 is YYNGEE. The CDR3 covers 15 residues. Trimming removed 4 bases at V and 6 bases at J, with 19 bases between.

The gene calls are TRBV9 and TRBJ1-2, with D possibly matching TRBD1 (6 bases). The source is a woman in her 30s with Graves' hyperthyroidism. The material sequenced was blood. CDR3 DNA: TGTGCCAGCAGCCCCTTTGCGGGGGCCAGGGATGGCTACACCTTC. Its protein is CASSPFAGARDGYTF.